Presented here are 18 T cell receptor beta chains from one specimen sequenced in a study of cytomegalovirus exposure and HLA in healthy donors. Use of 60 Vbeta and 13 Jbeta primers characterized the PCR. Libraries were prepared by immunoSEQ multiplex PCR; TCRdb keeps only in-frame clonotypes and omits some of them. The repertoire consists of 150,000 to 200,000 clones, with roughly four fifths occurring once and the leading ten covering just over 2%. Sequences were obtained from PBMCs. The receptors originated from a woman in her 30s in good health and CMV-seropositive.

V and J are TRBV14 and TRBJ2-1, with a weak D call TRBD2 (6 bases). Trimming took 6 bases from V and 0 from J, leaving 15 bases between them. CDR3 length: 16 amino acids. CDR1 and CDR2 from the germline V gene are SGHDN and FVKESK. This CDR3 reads CASSQLGGVSYNEQFF. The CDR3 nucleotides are TGTGCCAGCAGTCAACTAGGAGGGGTCTCCTACAATGAGCAGTTCTTC.

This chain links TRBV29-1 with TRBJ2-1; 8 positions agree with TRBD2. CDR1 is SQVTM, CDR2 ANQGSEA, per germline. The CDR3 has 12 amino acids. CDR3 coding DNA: TGCACCGTACTAGCGGCTAAGAATGAGCAGTTCTTC. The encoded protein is CTVLAAKNEQFF.

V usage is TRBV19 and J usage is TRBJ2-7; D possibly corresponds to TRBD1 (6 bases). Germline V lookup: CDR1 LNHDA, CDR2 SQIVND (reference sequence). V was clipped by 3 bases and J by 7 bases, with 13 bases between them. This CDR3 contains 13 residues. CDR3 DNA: TGTGCCAGTAGTATTCTTGAAGGACAGGAGCAGTACTTC. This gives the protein CASSILEGQEQYF.

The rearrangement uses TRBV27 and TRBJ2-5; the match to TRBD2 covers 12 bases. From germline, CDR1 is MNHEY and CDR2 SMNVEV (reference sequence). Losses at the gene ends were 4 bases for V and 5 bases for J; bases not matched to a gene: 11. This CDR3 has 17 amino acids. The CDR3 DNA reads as TGTGCCAGCAGTTCCTTCCGAGCTAGCGGGGGGGAGGAGACCCAGTACTTC. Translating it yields CASSSFRASGGEETQYF.

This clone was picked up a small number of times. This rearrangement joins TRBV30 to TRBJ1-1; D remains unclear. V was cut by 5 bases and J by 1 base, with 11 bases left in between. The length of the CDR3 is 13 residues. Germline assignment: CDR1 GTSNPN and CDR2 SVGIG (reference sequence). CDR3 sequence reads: CAWHRRGNTEAFF. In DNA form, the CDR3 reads TGTGCCTGGCACCGCCGGGGGAACACTGAAGCTTTCTTT.

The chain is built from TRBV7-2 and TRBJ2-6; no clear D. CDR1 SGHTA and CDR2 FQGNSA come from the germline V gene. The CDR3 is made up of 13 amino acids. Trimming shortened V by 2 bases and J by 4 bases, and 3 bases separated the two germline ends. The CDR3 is CASSLTGANVLTF. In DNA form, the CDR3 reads TGTGCCAGCAGCTTAACAGGGGCCAACGTCCTGACTTTC.

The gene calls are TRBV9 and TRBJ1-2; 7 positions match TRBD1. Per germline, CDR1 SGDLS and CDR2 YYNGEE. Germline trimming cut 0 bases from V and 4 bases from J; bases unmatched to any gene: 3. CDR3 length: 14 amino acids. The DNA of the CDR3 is TGTGCCAGCAGCGTAGAGTCAGGGGGCTATGGCTACACCTTC. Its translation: CASSVESGGYGYTF.

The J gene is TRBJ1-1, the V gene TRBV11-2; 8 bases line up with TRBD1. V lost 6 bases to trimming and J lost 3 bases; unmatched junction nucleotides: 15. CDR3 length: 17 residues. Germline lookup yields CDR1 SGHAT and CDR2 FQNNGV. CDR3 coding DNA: TGTGCCAGCAGTCCCGGGACAGGCTTCTTTCGGTACACTGAAGCTTTCTTT. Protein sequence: CASSPGTGFFRYTEAFF.

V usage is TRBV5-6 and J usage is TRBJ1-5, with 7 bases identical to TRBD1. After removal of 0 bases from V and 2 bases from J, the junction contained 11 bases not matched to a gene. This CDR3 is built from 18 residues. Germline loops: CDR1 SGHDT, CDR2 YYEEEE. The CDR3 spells CASSLGGPRQGGNQPQHF. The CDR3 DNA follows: TGTGCCAGCAGCTTGGGCGGGCCCCGACAGGGAGGCAATCAGCCCCAGCATTTT.

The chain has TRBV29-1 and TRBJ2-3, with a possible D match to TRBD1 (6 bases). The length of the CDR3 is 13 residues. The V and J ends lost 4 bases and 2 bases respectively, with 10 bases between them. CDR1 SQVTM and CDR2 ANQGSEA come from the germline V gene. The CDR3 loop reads CSVGGRYTDTQYF. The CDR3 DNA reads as TGCAGCGTTGGGGGGCGGTACACAGATACGCAGTATTTT.

CDR3 nucleotides: TGTGCCAGCAGCCCGCGACAGGGATCCGATACGCAGTATTTT. The encoded protein is CASSPRQGSDTQYF. The chain has TRBV7-6 and TRBJ2-3; TRBD1 matches 7 bases. Germline loops: CDR1 SGHVS, CDR2 FNYEAQ. V lost 5 bases, J lost 6 bases, and 8 bases stayed unmatched. The CDR3 loop spans 14 amino acids. Filled out from reference TRBV7-6 and TRBJ2-3, the complete variable domain reads GAGVSQSPRYKVTKRGQDVALRCDPISGHVSLYWYRQALGQGPEFLTYFNYEAQQDKSGLPNDRFSAERPEGSISTLTIQRTEQRDSAMYRCASSPRQGSDTQYFGPGTRLTVL.

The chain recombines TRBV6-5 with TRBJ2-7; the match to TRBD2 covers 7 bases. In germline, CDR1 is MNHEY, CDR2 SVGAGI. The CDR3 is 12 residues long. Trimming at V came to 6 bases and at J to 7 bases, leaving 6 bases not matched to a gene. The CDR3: CASRRLAEEQYF. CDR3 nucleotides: TGTGCCAGCAGGAGACTAGCCGAGGAGCAGTACTTC.

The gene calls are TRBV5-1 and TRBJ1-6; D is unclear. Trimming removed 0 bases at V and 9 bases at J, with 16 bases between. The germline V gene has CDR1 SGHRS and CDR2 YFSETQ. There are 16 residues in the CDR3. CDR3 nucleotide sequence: TGCGCCAGCAGCTTGGTGGGCAGATTAGAAGGTTCACCCCTCCACTTT. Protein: CASSLVGRLEGSPLHF.

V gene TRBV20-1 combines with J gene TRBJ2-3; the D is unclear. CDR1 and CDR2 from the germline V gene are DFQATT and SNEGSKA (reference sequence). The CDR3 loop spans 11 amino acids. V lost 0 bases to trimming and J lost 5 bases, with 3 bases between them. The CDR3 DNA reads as TGCAGTGCTAGAGATAGAGATACGCAGTATTTT. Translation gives CSARDRDTQYF.

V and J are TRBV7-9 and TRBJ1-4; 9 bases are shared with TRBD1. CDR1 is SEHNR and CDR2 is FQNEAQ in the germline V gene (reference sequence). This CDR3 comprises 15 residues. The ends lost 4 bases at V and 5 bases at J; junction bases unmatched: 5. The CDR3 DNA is TGTGCCAGCAGCTGGGGGACAGGGTCAAATGAAAAACTGTTTTTT. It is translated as CASSWGTGSNEKLFF. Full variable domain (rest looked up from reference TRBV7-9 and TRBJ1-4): DTGVSQNPRHKITKRGQNVTFRCDPISEHNRLYWYRQTLGQGPEFLTYFQNEAQLEKSRLLSDRFSAERPKGSFSTLEIQRTEQGDSAMYLCASSWGTGSNEKLFFGSGTQLSVL.

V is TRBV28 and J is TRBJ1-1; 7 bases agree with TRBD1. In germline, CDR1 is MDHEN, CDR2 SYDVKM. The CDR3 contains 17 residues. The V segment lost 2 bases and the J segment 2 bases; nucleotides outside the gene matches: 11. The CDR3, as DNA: TGTGCCAGCAGTTTAAGGGGGCAGGGTAGTAGAAACACTGAAGCTTTCTTT. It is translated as CASSLRGQGSRNTEAFF.

CDR3 DNA sequence: TGTGCCAGCTTGTCTAGCGATTTGAACACCGGGGAGCTGTTTTTT. It codes for CASLSSDLNTGELFF. The rearrangement joins TRBV18 to TRBJ2-2; a weak D match, TRBD2 (6 bases). Looked up from germline, CDR1 is KGHSH and CDR2 is LQKENI. V was shortened by 7 bases and J by 1 base, with 13 bases between the two germline ends. This CDR3 contains 15 residues.

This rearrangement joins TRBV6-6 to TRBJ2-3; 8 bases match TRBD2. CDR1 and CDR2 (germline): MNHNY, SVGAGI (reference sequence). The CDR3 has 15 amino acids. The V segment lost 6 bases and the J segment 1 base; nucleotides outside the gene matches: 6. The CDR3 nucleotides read TGTGCCAGCAGACCACTGACTAGCGGCACAGATACGCAGTATTTT. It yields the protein CASRPLTSGTDTQYF.